This section outlines one T cell receptor (beta chain) sequence together with its context. This clonotype was found many times. Its antigen is currently not known. One base away there is no much larger clone; base qualities are not given. These reads were obtained on an Illumina HiSeq 2500. TCR beta libraries were prepared by quantitative 5'-RACE with molecular barcodes. Turning to the authors' computational methods: To identify disease-linked TCR variants, a new computational method was used, one built on a probabilistic model of VDJ rearrangement. Using fastp at Q25 and MiXCR, TCRdb reprocessed the public reads and kept productive beta chains. Rows with a matching CDR3 protein are joined into one entry that keeps the most common DNA and genes. These V and J calls originate from TCRdb's pipeline instead of the authors' own analysis. The sample table holds about 230,000 distinct CDR3 sequences, of which approximately 8% were seen once. The top ten clonotypes cover roughly 5% of the sample.

V loses 3 bases of germline sequence and J loses 4 bases, and the interval between the two ends is 9 bases. Spanning cysteine to phenylalanine, the CDR3 consists of 13 amino acids. Only the CDR3 portion is preserved as DNA: 39 bases, with reading frame beginning at the first base. This sample was taken from a study of CD8 T cells in ankylosing spondylitis (dated by TCRdb to 2016 to 2017). For the wider study: The study set out to find disease-linked TCR variants by profiling T cell receptor beta repertoires in ankylosing spondylitis patients and healthy donors. Samples of peripheral blood were taken, and for ankylosing spondylitis patients, synovial fluid was collected as well. The full study cohort comprised about 24 ankylosing spondylitis patients and approximately 100 healthy donors.

Broader findings and caveats from the paper: A TCR beta motif made up of under ten highly homologous amino acid variants appeared to be characteristic of blood from ankylosing spondylitis patients. Some TCR beta motif variants had previously been reported in synovial fluid and blood of reactive arthritis patients, which suggested common disease-initiation mechanisms. The disease-linked clones had a CD8+ phenotype and were found at relatively low frequencies in peripheral blood. According to the report, matched synovial fluid samples from ankylosing spondylitis patients were significantly enriched for the disease-linked clones.

The receptor was isolated from a female donor with ankylosing spondylitis or in good health (not recorded which). Material: blood, either unsorted or a sorted T cell fraction (not recorded which). The chain is made from TRBV12-3 or TRBV12-4 and TRBJ1-2; there is no confident call for the D gene. The CDR3 amino acid sequence is: CASSFSAGYGYTF. The bases are TGTGCCAGCAGTTTCTCAGCCGGCTATGGCTACACCTTC.